This entry lists 27 T cell receptor beta chains sequenced from one sample in a study of blood T cell repertoires in COVID-19. Method: immunoSEQ multiplex PCR; TCRdb's copy keeps in-frame clones and lacks some. The data show about 220,000 clones, about 88% seen once. The sequenced sample was peripheral blood. The source of these receptors is a man aged 40-50 years with active or convalescent COVID-19.

This chain connects TRBV4-1 to TRBJ1-4, with 7 bases fitting TRBD1. Germline values: CDR1 MGHRA, CDR2 YSYEKL. The V gene end was trimmed by 4 bases and the J gene end by 3 bases; junction bases not matched to a gene: 5. This CDR3 has 15 residues. The CDR3 reads CASSRSGTANEKLFF. CDR3 in DNA: TGCGCCAGCAGCCGTTCCGGGACAGCTAATGAAAAACTGTTTTTT.

This clone was detected only a few times. The rearrangement joins TRBV5-1 to TRBJ2-1; TRBD2 matches at 10 bases. Per the germline V gene, CDR1 is SGHRS and CDR2 is YFSETQ. The CDR3 sequence is 15 residues long. V lost 8 bases and J lost 5; bases outside the gene matches: 10. This CDR3 reads CASPTTSGEHNEQFF. In DNA, the CDR3 is TGCGCCAGTCCGACTACTAGCGGGGAGCACAATGAGCAGTTCTTC.

On this clone itself: Other DNA sequences within the sample encode an identical CDR3. The genes are TRBV5-1 and TRBJ2-1, with 9 bases lining up with TRBD2. The germline V gene encodes CDR1 SGHRS and CDR2 YFSETQ. The V gene end was trimmed by 4 bases and the J gene end by 7 bases; junction bases not matched to a gene: 9. This CDR3 spans 15 amino acids. This CDR3 reads CASSPLAGGGNEQFF. CDR3 nucleotides: TGCGCCAGCAGCCCTCTCGCGGGGGGGGGAAATGAGCAGTTCTTC.

This chain connects TRBV7-9 to TRBJ2-2; perhaps TRBD2 as D (5 bases). The V gene lost 3 bases and the J gene lost 1 base, with 9 bases spanning the gap. CDR1 and CDR2 from the germline V gene are SEHNR and FQNEAQ (reference sequence). This CDR3 has 15 amino acids. The CDR3 spells CASSFSGKNTGELFF. CDR3 DNA sequence: TGTGCCAGCAGCTTCTCCGGGAAGAACACCGGGGAGCTGTTTTTT.

In its sample, this clone was seen once. This chain uses TRBV27 with TRBJ1-2; 9 bases fit TRBD1. Germline lookup yields CDR1 MNHEY and CDR2 SMNVEV (reference sequence). The V gene end was trimmed by 5 bases and the J gene end by 4 bases; junction bases not matched to a gene: 8. The CDR3 has 15 amino acids. CDR3 loop: CASSHPGQGPYGYTF. The CDR3 bases are TGTGCCAGCAGTCACCCGGGACAGGGCCCCTATGGCTACACCTTC.

V gene TRBV28 combines with J gene TRBJ2-1; the match to TRBD2 covers 9 bases. CDR1 is MDHEN, CDR2 SYDVKM, per germline. The V segment lost 4 bases and the J segment 4 bases; nucleotides outside the gene matches: 8. This CDR3 has 16 residues. CDR3 bases: TGTGCCAGCAGTTCCCATGGTAGCGGGAGTTACAATGAGCAGTTCTTC. Its protein product is CASSSHGSGSYNEQFF.

CDR3 region: CASSFDSLSLNSPLHF. The CDR3 DNA is TGCGCCAGCAGCTTCGACAGCCTGTCCCTTAATTCACCCCTCCACTTT. The chain couples TRBV5-1 to TRBJ1-6; perhaps TRBD1 as D (5 bases). Germline V CDR1 and CDR2: SGHRS, YFSETQ. V lost 2 bases and J 6 bases, leaving 15 bases between the germline ends. The CDR3 runs 16 residues.

The gene calls are TRBV5-5 and TRBJ1-3; TRBD1 aligns across 7 bases. The CDR3 length is 14 residues. The junction had 4 bases not matched to a gene; V was cut back by 5 bases and J by 2 bases. Germline CDR1 reads SGHKS; CDR2 reads YYEKEE (reference sequence). CDR3 loop: CASRATGTGNTIYF. CDR3 coding DNA: TGTGCCAGCAGGGCGACAGGGACTGGAAACACCATATATTTT.

CDR3 DNA sequence: TGCGCCAGCAGACCTGGTGGCAGGCTGAGCTCCTACAATGAGCAGTTCTTC. Amino acid sequence: CASRPGGRLSSYNEQFF. The rearrangement links TRBV5-1 to TRBJ2-1, with unresolved D. V shed 5 bases and J shed 0 bases, with 18 bases lying between them. Germline CDR1 reads SGHRS; CDR2 reads YFSETQ. The CDR3 is 17 residues long.

The chain joins TRBV28 to TRBJ2-1, with TRBD1 matching 12 bases. This CDR3 has 13 amino acids. Germline-derived CDR1 and CDR2 are MDHEN and SYDVKM. The V and J ends lost 11 bases and 10 bases, in that order; junction bases with no gene match: 9. The CDR3: CAWTGTGGGEQFF. The CDR3 nucleotides are TGTGCCTGGACCGGGACAGGGGGCGGCGAGCAGTTCTTC.

This rearrangement joins TRBV7-6 to TRBJ1-3, with TRBD1 as a possible D gene (6 bases). Germline assignment: CDR1 SGHVS and CDR2 FNYEAQ. CDR3 length: 16 residues. Trimming removed 4 bases from V and 0 bases from J, with 13 bases in between. The CDR3 DNA reads as TGTGCCAGCAGCTCCCAGGGGCCTTACTCTGGAAACACCATATATTTT. Translated, it gives CASSSQGPYSGNTIYF. The whole variable domain, remainder taken from reference TRBV7-6 and TRBJ1-3, is GAGVSQSPRYKVTKRGQDVALRCDPISGHVSLYWYRQALGQGPEFLTYFNYEAQQDKSGLPNDRFSAERPEGSISTLTIQRTEQRDSAMYRCASSSQGPYSGNTIYFGEGSWLTVV.

V and J are TRBV30 and TRBJ2-5, with 10 bases identical to TRBD2. Germline CDR1 is GTSNPN and CDR2 is SVGIG (reference sequence). J gave up 4 bases and V 3 bases, and 8 bases lay outside the gene matches. This CDR3 spans 15 amino acids. CDR3 nucleotides: TGTGCCTGGAGGTCGGTTAGCGGGGGGAGAGAGACCCAGTACTTC. Translating it yields CAWRSVSGGRETQYF.

This chain links TRBV29-1 with TRBJ2-2; D perhaps matches TRBD2 (5 bases). Germline V gene lookup returns CDR1 SQVTM and CDR2 ANQGSEA. Trimming took 6 bases from V and 4 from J, leaving 9 bases between them. The CDR3 covers 12 residues. The CDR3 nucleotides read TGCAGCGTCGTGGGGAGCACCGGGGAGCTGTTTTTT. Amino acids: CSVVGSTGELFF.

The chain employs TRBV5-4 and TRBJ1-1; D may be TRBD1 (6 bases). The V end lost 4 bases, the J end lost 0 bases, and 10 bases lay between the germline ends. The CDR3 runs to 14 residues. Germline CDR1 and CDR2: SGHNT and YYREEE (reference sequence). The CDR3 nucleotides read TGTGCCAGCAGCCTCGACAGGTTGAACACTGAAGCTTTCTTT. Its translation is CASSLDRLNTEAFF. The whole variable domain, remainder taken from reference TRBV5-4 and TRBJ1-1, is ETGVTQSPTHLIKTRGQQVTLRCSSQSGHNTVSWYQQALGQGPQFIFQYYREEENGRGNFPPRFSGLQFPNYSSELNVNALELDDSALYLCASSLDRLNTEAFFGQGTRLTVV.

The chain joins TRBV5-8 to TRBJ1-5, with D uncertain. The length of the CDR3 is 15 residues. V was clipped by 2 bases and J by 2 bases, with 11 bases between them. Germline CDR1 is SGHTS and CDR2 is YDEGEE. The DNA for the CDR3 is TGTGCCAGCAGCTTTGCGATGTATCGCAATCAGCCCCAGCATTTT. This sequence encodes CASSFAMYRNQPQHF.

V and J are TRBV9 and TRBJ2-3, with D possibly being TRBD1 (6 bases). Germline V gene data show CDR1 as SGDLS and CDR2 as YYNGEE. The CDR3 extends over 15 amino acids. V lost 2 bases to trimming and J lost 3 bases, with 13 bases between them. The CDR3 reads CASSVGAVSTDTQYF. The DNA of the CDR3 is TGTGCCAGCAGCGTGGGGGCAGTCTCGACAGATACGCAGTATTTT.

This chain uses TRBV19 with TRBJ1-3; maybe TRBD1 (5 bases). The CDR3 covers 14 residues. V lost 6 bases, J lost 0 bases, and 9 bases lay in between. Per the germline V gene, CDR1 is LNHDA and CDR2 is SQIVND (reference sequence). CDR3 loop: CASRSGLSGNTIYF. CDR3 nucleotide sequence: TGTGCCAGTAGGTCGGGACTCTCTGGAAACACCATATATTTT.

The chain has TRBV7-3 and TRBJ1-5, with a weak D call TRBD1 (5 bases). The V and J ends lost 5 bases and 16 bases respectively, with 15 bases between them. This CDR3 contains 11 residues. CDR1 is SGHTA, CDR2 FQGTGA, per germline. The CDR3 sequence: CASSPQGPYHF. The CDR3 DNA follows: TGTGCCAGCAGCCCCCAGGGCCCCTACCATTTT.

The chain couples TRBV7-9 to TRBJ1-2, with D perhaps matching TRBD1 (5 bases). From germline, CDR1 is SEHNR and CDR2 FQNEAQ (reference sequence). Trimming removed 3 bases at V and 3 bases at J, with 11 bases between. The CDR3 is 14 residues long. The CDR3: CASSFPWTHYGYTF. The CDR3 DNA is TGTGCCAGCAGCTTCCCGTGGACACACTATGGCTACACCTTC.

The genes are TRBV19 and TRBJ1-1, with 7 bases matching TRBD1. The germline V gene encodes CDR1 LNHDA and CDR2 SQIVND (reference sequence). The ends lost 5 bases at V and 7 bases at J; junction bases unmatched: 7. CDR3 length: 13 amino acids. Here the CDR3 DNA reads TGTGCCAGTAGTTCCGGGACAGCCTATGAAGCTTTCTTT. Encoded protein: CASSSGTAYEAFF.

The chain uses TRBV10-1 and TRBJ2-7; 8 positions agree with TRBD2. This CDR3 contains 15 residues. Per the germline V gene, CDR1 is WNHNN and CDR2 is SYGVQD (reference sequence). V shed 0 bases and J 2 bases; nucleotides not matched to a gene: 3. In DNA, the CDR3 is TGCGCCAGCAGTGAGTCGAAAGCGGGGGCCTACGAGCAGTACTTC. Residues: CASSESKAGAYEQYF.

The CDR3 loop is CASSLFPRQGLNEKLFF. Here the CDR3 DNA reads TGCGCCAGCAGCTTGTTCCCTCGACAGGGCCTTAATGAAAAACTGTTTTTT. This rearrangement joins TRBV5-1 to TRBJ1-4; 7 bases map to TRBD1. The CDR3 length is 17 residues. The junction had 10 bases not matched to a gene; V was cut back by 1 base and J by 4 bases. Germline CDR1 is SGHRS and CDR2 is YFSETQ.

CDR3 coding DNA: TGTGCCAGCACCCGGGACAGGAGGAATGAGCAGTTCTTC. Its protein is CASTRDRRNEQFF. V and J are TRBV28 and TRBJ2-1; 8 nucleotides align to TRBD1. CDR3 size: 13 residues. CDR1 MDHEN and CDR2 SYDVKM come from the germline V gene. The J segment lost 7 bases and the V segment lost 7 bases, leaving 6 bases of the junction unmatched.

The V gene is TRBV5-1, the J gene TRBJ2-3; 8 bases line up with TRBD2. CDR1 and CDR2 from the germline V gene are SGHRS and YFSETQ. The length of the CDR3 is 15 residues. The V gene end was trimmed by 0 bases and the J gene end by 1 base; junction bases not matched to a gene: 1. CDR3 amino acids: CASSLAAGGTDTQYF. The CDR3 DNA reads as TGCGCCAGCAGCTTGGCAGCGGGAGGCACAGATACGCAGTATTTT.

DNA of the CDR3: TGCGCCAGCAGTGAGTCGTGGGCTAGCGGCTACAATGAGCAGTTCTTC. It translates to CASSESWASGYNEQFF. The rearrangement uses TRBV10-1 and TRBJ2-1, with 7 nucleotides matching TRBD2. In germline, CDR1 is WNHNN, CDR2 SYGVQD (reference sequence). The junction had 5 bases not matched to a gene; V was cut back by 0 bases and J by 3 bases. The CDR3 has 16 amino acids.

The chain recombines TRBV14 with TRBJ2-1, with 8 positions matching TRBD2. The CDR3 loop spans 15 amino acids. The ends lost 3 bases at V and 3 bases at J; junction bases unmatched: 4. Germline V lookup: CDR1 SGHDN, CDR2 FVKESK. The chain's CDR3 is CASSHTSGIYNEQFF. In DNA form, the CDR3 reads TGTGCCAGCAGCCATACTAGCGGAATCTACAATGAGCAGTTCTTC.

This clone occurred once. The chain carries TRBV6-6 and TRBJ2-6; no firm D call. The CDR3 length is 15 residues. CDR1 is MNHNY and CDR2 is SVGAGI in the germline V gene (reference sequence). Trimming cost V 6 bases and J 0 bases, with 9 bases left between them. The CDR3: CASSPKLSGANVLTF. Here the CDR3 DNA reads TGTGCCAGCAGCCCCAAACTCTCTGGGGCCAACGTCCTGACTTTC.